The source of this T cell receptor beta chain is a study of Tregs in tolerant kidney transplant recipients. CDR1 is KGHSH, CDR2 LQKENI, per germline. This CDR3 has 13 amino acids. V lost 3 bases, J lost 7 bases, and 12 bases lay in between. General study findings and limits: For some patients, primers changed over time, blocking nucleotide-level comparison.

This table comes from immunoSEQ multiplex PCR, and its TCRdb copy is limited to in-frame clones, with some not included. This table holds about 16,000 clones. Regarding this clone: Its antigen is undetermined. The read terminates 3 residues ahead of where the CDR3 ends, so the germline J gene completes it.

Recipients received nonmyeloablative bone marrow transplants from related graft donors, with transient mixed chimerism. This rearrangement joins TRBV18 to TRBJ1-2; D unclear. This material consisted of CD4+ T cells from blood (PBMCs), taken 12 months after the transplant. This clonotype was obtained from a human patient who received a combined kidney and bone marrow transplant. Some T cells may be provided by the graft donor. CDR3: CASSPNGDGGYTF. Incomplete CDR3 DNA: TGTGCCAGCTCACCCAACGGGGATGGTGGC.